This T cell receptor (beta chain) originates from a study of blood T cells in healthy people across ages. Whole-study context: Template switching caught about one barcoded beta molecule for each two T cells. Study observations and caveats: From one million sequenced T cells, diversity estimates were lower bounds.

This CDR3 contains 15 residues. Germline V CDR1 and CDR2: WNHNN, SYGVQD (reference sequence). As for this clonotype: Its specificity is unknown.

A J-beta primer mix and a sample-barcoded 5' primer were used in a second PCR of roughly 6 to 11 cycles. From each sample, at least 2.5 million paired-end reads containing CDR3 were obtained. MiXCR was run by TCRdb on the 5' RACE reads, yielding one entry per CDR3 protein. The table records more than 700,000 distinct CDR3 sequences, less than 70% of them present only once. The V and J genes are TRBV10-1 and TRBJ2-4; 7 positions agree with TRBD2. The closer fit of TRBJ2-7 to the DNA end suggests the J call may be wrong. Sequences were obtained from blood. This clonotype originated in a man older than 75 in good health. The CDR3 here is CASNSGSGTPYEQYF. The CDR3 DNA sequence: TGCGCCAGCAACTCGGGGAGCGGGACTCCCTACGAGCAGTACTTC.